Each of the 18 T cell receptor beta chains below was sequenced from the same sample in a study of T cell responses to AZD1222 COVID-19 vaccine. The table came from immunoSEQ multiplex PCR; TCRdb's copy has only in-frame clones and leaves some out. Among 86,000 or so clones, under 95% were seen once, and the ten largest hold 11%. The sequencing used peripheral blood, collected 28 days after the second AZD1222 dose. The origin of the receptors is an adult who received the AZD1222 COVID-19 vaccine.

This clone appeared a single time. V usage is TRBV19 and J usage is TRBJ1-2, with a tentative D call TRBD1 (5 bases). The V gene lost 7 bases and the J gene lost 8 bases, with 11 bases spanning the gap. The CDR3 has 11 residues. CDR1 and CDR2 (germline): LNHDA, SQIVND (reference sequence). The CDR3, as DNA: TGTGCCAGTACAGGGACCGCCGGCTACACCTTC. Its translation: CASTGTAGYTF.

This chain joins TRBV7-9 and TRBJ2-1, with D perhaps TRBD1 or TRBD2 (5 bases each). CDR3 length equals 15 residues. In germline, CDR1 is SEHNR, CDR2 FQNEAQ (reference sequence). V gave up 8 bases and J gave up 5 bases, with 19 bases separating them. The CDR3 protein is CASVRVGASHNEQFF. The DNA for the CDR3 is TGTGCCAGCGTGAGGGTCGGGGCCTCTCACAATGAGCAGTTCTTC. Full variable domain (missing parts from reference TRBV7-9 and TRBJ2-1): DTGVSQNPRHKITKRGQNVTFRCDPISEHNRLYWYRQTLGQGPEFLTYFQNEAQLEKSRLLSDRFSAERPKGSFSTLEIQRTEQGDSAMYLCASVRVGASHNEQFFGPGTRLTVL.

The CDR3 spells CASSQRAGLTGELFF. CDR3 in DNA: TGTGCCAGCAGCCAGCGGGCGGGGCTCACCGGGGAGCTGTTTTTT. The chain couples TRBV3-1 (or the pseudogene TRBV3-2) to TRBJ2-2; TRBD2 is a possible D gene (6 bases). V was trimmed by 3 bases and J by 4 bases, leaving 12 bases between them. The germline V gene has CDR1 LGHDT and CDR2 YNNKEL (reference sequence). This CDR3 region has 15 residues.

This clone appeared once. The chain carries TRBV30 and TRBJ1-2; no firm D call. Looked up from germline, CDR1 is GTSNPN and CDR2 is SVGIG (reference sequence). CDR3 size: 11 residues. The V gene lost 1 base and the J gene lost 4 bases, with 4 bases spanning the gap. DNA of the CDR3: TGTGCCTGGAGTGCGGGCTATGGCTACACCTTC. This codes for CAWSAGYGYTF.

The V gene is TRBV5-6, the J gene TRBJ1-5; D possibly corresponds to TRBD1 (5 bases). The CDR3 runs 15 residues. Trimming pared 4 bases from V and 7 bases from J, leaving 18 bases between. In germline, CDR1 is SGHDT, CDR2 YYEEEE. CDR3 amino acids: CASSRGTAILQPQHF. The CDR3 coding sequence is TGTGCCAGCAGCCGTGGGACGGCAATTCTACAGCCCCAGCATTTT.

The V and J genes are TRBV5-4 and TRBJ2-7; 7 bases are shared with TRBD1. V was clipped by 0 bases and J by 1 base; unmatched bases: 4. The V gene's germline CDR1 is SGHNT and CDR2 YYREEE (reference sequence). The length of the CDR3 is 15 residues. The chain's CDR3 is CASSLGAGGSYEQYF. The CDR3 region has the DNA TGTGCCAGCAGCTTGGGCGCAGGGGGTTCCTACGAGCAGTACTTC.

The CDR3 here is CASSSHGTVNTEAFF. CDR3 bases: TGTGCCAGCAGCTCCCATGGGACGGTAAACACTGAAGCTTTCTTT. The chain employs TRBV28 and TRBJ1-1; a possible D gene is TRBD1 (5 bases). Germline-derived CDR1 and CDR2 are MDHEN and SYDVKM. V lost 6 bases and J lost 2, with 16 bases in between. The CDR3 is 15 residues long.

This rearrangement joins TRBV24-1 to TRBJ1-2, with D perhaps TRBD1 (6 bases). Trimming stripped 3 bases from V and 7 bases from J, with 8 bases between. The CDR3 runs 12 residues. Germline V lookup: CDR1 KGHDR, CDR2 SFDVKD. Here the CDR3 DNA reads TGTGCCACCAGTGATATCAGGGGTGGCTACACCTTC. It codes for CATSDIRGGYTF.

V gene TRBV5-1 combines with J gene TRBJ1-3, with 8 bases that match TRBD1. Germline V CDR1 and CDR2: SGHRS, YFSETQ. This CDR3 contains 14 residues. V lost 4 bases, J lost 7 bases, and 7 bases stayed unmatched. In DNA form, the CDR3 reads TGCGCCAGCAGCCACGGACAGGGTGGCAACACCATATATTTT. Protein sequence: CASSHGQGGNTIYF.

CDR3 in DNA: TGTGCCAGCAGTTCCCCTCCGGACGAGGCTATCTATGGCTACACCTTC. Residues: CASSSPPDEAIYGYTF. The chain uses TRBV28 and TRBJ1-2; no definite D call. V was pared by 4 bases and J by 4 bases, with 19 bases between. Germline V gene lookup returns CDR1 MDHEN and CDR2 SYDVKM. This CDR3 has 16 amino acids.

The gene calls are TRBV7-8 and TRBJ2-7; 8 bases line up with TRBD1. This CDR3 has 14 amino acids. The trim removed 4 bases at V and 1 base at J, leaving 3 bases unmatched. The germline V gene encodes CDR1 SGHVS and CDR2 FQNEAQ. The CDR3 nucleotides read TGTGCCAGCAGCTCCAGGGGGCTTTCCTACGAGCAGTACTTC. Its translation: CASSSRGLSYEQYF.

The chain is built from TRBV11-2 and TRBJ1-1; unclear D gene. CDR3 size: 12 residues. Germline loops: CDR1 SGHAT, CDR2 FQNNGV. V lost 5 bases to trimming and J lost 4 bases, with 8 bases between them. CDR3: CASSRGRTEAFF. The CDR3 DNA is TGTGCCAGCAGCCGTGGACGCACTGAAGCTTTCTTT. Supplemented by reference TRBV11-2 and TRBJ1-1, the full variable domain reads EAGVAQSPRYKIIEKRQSVAFWCNPISGHATLYWYQQILGQGPKLLIQFQNNGVVDDSQLPKDRFSAERLKGVDSTLKIQPAKLEDSAVYLCASSRGRTEAFFGQGTRLTVV.

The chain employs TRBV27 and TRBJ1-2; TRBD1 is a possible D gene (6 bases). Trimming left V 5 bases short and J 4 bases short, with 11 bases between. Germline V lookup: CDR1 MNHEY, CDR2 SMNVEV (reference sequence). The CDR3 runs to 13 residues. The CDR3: CASSRGGGYGYTF. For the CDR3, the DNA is TGTGCCAGCAGTAGGGGGGGTGGCTATGGCTACACCTTC.

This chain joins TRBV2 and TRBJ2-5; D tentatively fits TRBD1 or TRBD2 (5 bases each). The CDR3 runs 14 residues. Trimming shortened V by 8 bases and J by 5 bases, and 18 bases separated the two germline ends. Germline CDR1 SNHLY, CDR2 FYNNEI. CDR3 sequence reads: CASLGVRVGETQYF. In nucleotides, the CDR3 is TGTGCCAGCCTGGGGGTTAGAGTAGGGGAGACCCAGTACTTC.

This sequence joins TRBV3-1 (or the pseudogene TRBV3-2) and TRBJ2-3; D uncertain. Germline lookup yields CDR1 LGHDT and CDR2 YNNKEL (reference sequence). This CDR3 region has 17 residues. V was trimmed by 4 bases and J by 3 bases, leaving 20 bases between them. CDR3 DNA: TGTGCCAGCAGCCCAAGGTCAGAACCAATGGGGACAGATACGCAGTATTTT. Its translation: CASSPRSEPMGTDTQYF.

The CDR3 spells CASSSPRDDHNEQFF. The CDR3 DNA reads as TGTGCCAGCAGCTCCCCCCGGGACGATCACAATGAGCAGTTCTTC. The genes are TRBV7-3 and TRBJ2-1; D might be TRBD1 or TRBD2, each matching 5 bases. The CDR3 loop spans 15 amino acids. The V gene lost 4 bases and the J gene lost 5 bases, with 15 bases spanning the gap. Germline lookup yields CDR1 SGHTA and CDR2 FQGTGA.

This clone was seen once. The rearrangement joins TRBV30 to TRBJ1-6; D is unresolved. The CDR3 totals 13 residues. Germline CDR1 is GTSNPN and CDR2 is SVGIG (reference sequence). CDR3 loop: CGGSLSGNSPLHF. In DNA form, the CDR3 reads TGTGGCGGGTCCCTATCGGGGAATTCACCCCTCCACTTT.

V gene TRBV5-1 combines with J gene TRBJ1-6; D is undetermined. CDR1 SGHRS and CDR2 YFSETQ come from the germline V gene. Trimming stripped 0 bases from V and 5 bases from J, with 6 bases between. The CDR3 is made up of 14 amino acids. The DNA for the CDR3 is TGCGCCAGCAGCTTGGAACAAAATAATTCACCCCTCCACTTT. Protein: CASSLEQNNSPLHF.